The 14 T cell receptor beta chains presented below share a single source sample, sequenced in a study of T cell responses to AZD1222 COVID-19 vaccine. Clones were sequenced by immunoSEQ multiplex PCR, and TCRdb holds only the in-frame ones, with some missing. Of 150,000 to 160,000 clones in the sample, about nine tenths were seen once. The starting material was peripheral blood, obtained on day 0 of AZD1222 vaccination. The origin of the receptors is an adult in good health.

The V call is TRBV7-2, the J call TRBJ1-3, with D possibly matching TRBD1 (6 bases). CDR1 and CDR2 from the germline V gene are SGHTA and FQGNSA. V gave up 1 base and J gave up 1 base, with 14 bases separating them. The CDR3 runs to 17 residues. CDR3 region: CASSLGGGGASGNTIYF. The CDR3 region has the DNA TGTGCCAGCAGCTTAGGGGGCGGGGGCGCATCTGGAAACACCATATATTTT.

This chain links TRBV4-3 with TRBJ2-6; 8 bases match TRBD1. With V trimmed by 1 base and J by 2 bases, 7 bases remained unmatched. Per germline, CDR1 LGHNA and CDR2 YSLEER. This CDR3 comprises 18 residues. The chain's CDR3 is CASSQGMSGGAGANVLTF. The CDR3 DNA is TGCGCCAGCAGCCAAGGAATGTCAGGGGGCGCTGGGGCCAACGTCCTGACTTTC.

This rearrangement joins TRBV7-9 to TRBJ2-7; 9 bases are shared with TRBD1. This CDR3 region has 14 residues. V lost 0 bases to trimming and J lost 3 bases; unmatched junction nucleotides: 0. Germline V lookup: CDR1 SEHNR, CDR2 FQNEAQ (reference sequence). The CDR3 here is CASSLAGQGYEQYF. The CDR3, as DNA: TGTGCCAGCAGCTTAGCGGGACAGGGCTACGAGCAGTACTTC.

The chain employs TRBV11-2 and TRBJ2-7; TRBD2 agrees at 9 bases. Germline assignment: CDR1 SGHAT and CDR2 FQNNGV. The V gene end was trimmed by 4 bases and the J gene end by 3 bases; junction bases not matched to a gene: 7. CDR3 length: 15 residues. This chain's CDR3 is CASSWSGGTNYEQYF. CDR3 nucleotide sequence: TGTGCCAGCAGCTGGAGCGGGGGGACAAACTACGAGCAGTACTTC.

This sequence joins TRBV4-3 and TRBJ1-3; maybe TRBD1 (5 bases). The CDR3 extends over 16 amino acids. The germline V gene has CDR1 LGHNA and CDR2 YSLEER. Trimming pared 0 bases from V and 0 bases from J, leaving 9 bases between. In DNA form, the CDR3 reads TGCGCCAGCAGCCAAGATCAGGGTAGCTCTGGAAACACCATATATTTT. This translates into CASSQDQGSSGNTIYF.

This clone appeared a single time. The chain has TRBV4-2 and TRBJ2-2, with 13 bases fitting TRBD2. Germline CDR1 and CDR2: LGHNA and YNFKEQ. This CDR3 has 16 amino acids. J lost 5 bases, V lost 4 bases, and 4 bases had no gene match. The CDR3 DNA follows: TGTGCCAGCAGCCGCACTAGCGGGGGGGCAACCGGGGAGCTGTTTTTT. It encodes CASSRTSGGATGELFF.

The chain has TRBV18 and TRBJ1-2; no clear D gene. The CDR3 consists of 17 residues. Per the germline V gene, CDR1 is KGHSH and CDR2 is LQKENI. V was pared by 3 bases and J by 2 bases, with 19 bases between. CDR3 region: CASSPWAARAGNYGYTF. CDR3 bases: TGTGCCAGCTCACCGTGGGCAGCGAGGGCTGGCAACTATGGCTACACCTTC.

V gene TRBV12-3 or TRBV12-4 combines with J gene TRBJ2-1, with D maybe TRBD2 (5 bases). The CDR3 length is 11 residues. V was cut by 6 bases and J by 10 bases, with 10 bases left in between. The CDR3 reads CASSPSGEQFF. The CDR3 nucleotides read TGTGCCAGCAGCCCCTCGGGGGAGCAGTTCTTC.

This chain links TRBV6-5 with TRBJ1-1; 8 nucleotides agree with TRBD1. The length of the CDR3 is 15 residues. The junction had 5 bases not matched to a gene; V was cut back by 2 bases and J by 3 bases. In germline, CDR1 is MNHEY, CDR2 SVGAGI. CDR3 sequence (DNA): TGTGCCAGCAGTTACCTAGGGACAGGTCACACTGAAGCTTTCTTT. It yields the protein CASSYLGTGHTEAFF.

The chain joins TRBV5-6 to TRBJ2-3, with no clear D. Per the germline V gene, CDR1 is SGHDT and CDR2 is YYEEEE. V lost 1 base and J lost 0, with 12 bases in between. The CDR3 is made up of 16 amino acids. In nucleotides, the CDR3 is TGTGCCAGCAGCTTGAGTTGGGCCCAGAGCACAGATACGCAGTATTTT. It yields the protein CASSLSWAQSTDTQYF.

The V and J genes are TRBV21-1 and TRBJ1-1. TRBV21-1 has pseudogene status. The CDR3 length is 15 residues. CDR3: CASSREVAAPEDAFF. The CDR3, as DNA: TGTGCCAGCAGCAGAGAGGTGGCGGCCCCCGAGGACGCTTTCTTT.

The gene calls are TRBV19 and TRBJ2-5; D gene ambiguous. Germline V gives CDR1 LNHDA, CDR2 SQIVND (reference sequence). CDR3 length: 15 amino acids. The V and J ends lost 0 bases and 4 bases respectively, with 12 bases between them. The CDR3 sequence is CASSIDMRGGETQYF. As DNA, the CDR3 is TGTGCCAGTAGTATAGATATGCGAGGCGGAGAGACCCAGTACTTC.

The CDR3 here is CASSLRGGENSPLHF. The CDR3 region has the DNA TGTGCCAGCAGCTTGAGGGGAGGGGAAAATTCACCCCTCCACTTT. The chain combines TRBV5-5 with TRBJ1-6; TRBD1 is a possible D gene (5 bases). V lost 1 base, J lost 7 bases, and 12 bases lay in between. Germline CDR1 is SGHKS and CDR2 is YYEKEE (reference sequence). This CDR3 is built from 15 residues. Complete variable domain (other parts from reference TRBV5-5 and TRBJ1-6): DAGVTQSPTHLIKTRGQQVTLRCSPISGHKSVSWYQQVLGQGPQFIFQYYEKEERGRGNFPDRFSARQFPNYSSELNVNALLLGDSALYLCASSLRGGENSPLHFGNGTRLTVT.

The V call is TRBV29-1, the J call TRBJ2-1, with D tentatively TRBD2 (7 bases). The V and J ends lost 4 bases and 4 bases respectively, with 11 bases between them. The CDR3 is 13 residues long. CDR1 is SQVTM, CDR2 ANQGSEA, per germline. CDR3 sequence: CSVGGGRYNEQFF. The CDR3 region has the DNA TGCAGCGTTGGCGGGGGCCGTTACAATGAGCAGTTCTTC.